These 6 T cell receptor beta chains were all obtained from the same sample, sequenced in a study of T cells in tuberculosis. Method: immunoSEQ multiplex PCR; TCRdb's copy keeps in-frame clones and lacks some. Of some 47,000 clones listed, nearly 95% are singletons. Sequencing was performed on PBMCs. The receptors were sampled from a donor aged 5 to 30 with latent tuberculosis or without tuberculosis infection.

The rearrangement uses TRBV2 and TRBJ1-1; the D is unclear. Germline V gene data show CDR1 as SNHLY and CDR2 as FYNNEI. There are 13 residues in the CDR3. V lost 4 bases and J lost 1, with 7 bases in between. As DNA, the CDR3 is TGTGCCAGCAGTGGGGAGAGGAACACTGAAGCTTTCTTT. This gives the protein CASSGERNTEAFF.

The genes are TRBV6-1 and TRBJ2-3; D remains ambiguous. With 2 bases removed from V and 2 bases from J, the gap between germline ends came to 5 bases. The CDR3 has 13 residues. CDR1 MNHNS and CDR2 SASEGT come from the germline V gene. The CDR3 DNA is TGTGCCAGCAGTGAAACAGACACAGATACGCAGTATTTT. Translation: CASSETDTDTQYF.

The chain has TRBV11-1 and TRBJ1-3; 7 bases align to TRBD1. The CDR3 extends over 18 amino acids. Germline lookup yields CDR1 SGHAT and CDR2 FQDESV (reference sequence). V gave up 3 bases and J gave up 1 base; unmatched junction bases: 12. The CDR3 reads CASSLHSTGQRSGNTIYF. The CDR3 DNA reads as TGTGCCAGCAGCTTGCATTCGACAGGGCAGAGATCTGGAAACACCATATATTTT.

The rearrangement links TRBV18 to TRBJ1-2; D gene unclear. The CDR3 runs to 15 residues. V dropped 4 bases and J dropped 0 bases, with 12 bases sitting between them. Germline values: CDR1 KGHSH, CDR2 LQKENI. The CDR3 reads CASSLSKPPNYGYTF. The CDR3 bases are TGTGCCAGCTCACTCTCAAAGCCCCCTAACTATGGCTACACCTTC.

The chain employs TRBV19 and TRBJ1-2; D not resolved. Germline V gene sequence: CDR1 LNHDA, CDR2 SQIVND (reference sequence). The V end was cut by 3 bases, the J end by 5 bases, with 7 bases between. The CDR3 is 12 amino acids. CDR3 sequence: CASSISRYGYTF. CDR3 in DNA: TGTGCCAGTAGTATTTCACGGTATGGCTACACCTTC.

CDR3 residues: CASSLARFPQVGGTGELFF. CDR3 nucleotides: TGTGCCAGCAGCTTAGCACGTTTTCCTCAGGTCGGGGGCACCGGGGAGCTGTTTTTT. V and J are TRBV7-9 and TRBJ2-2; maybe TRBD2 (6 bases). Trimming removed 0 bases from V and 4 bases from J, with 21 bases in between. CDR3 size: 19 residues. In germline, CDR1 is SEHNR, CDR2 FQNEAQ (reference sequence). Variable domain in full (rest from reference TRBV7-9 and TRBJ2-2): DTGVSQNPRHKITKRGQNVTFRCDPISEHNRLYWYRQTLGQGPEFLTYFQNEAQLEKSRLLSDRFSAERPKGSFSTLEIQRTEQGDSAMYLCASSLARFPQVGGTGELFFGEGSRLTVL.